What follows are 27 T cell receptor beta chains derived from one specimen sequenced in a study of beta chain bispecific antibodies for T cell cancers. Study outcomes and limitations: The TRBV12-3 share of total TRBV signal fell approximately 99% after anti-TRBV12 rather than anti-CD19 exposure. The leukemia cells, rather than normal T cells, gave most of the targeted TRBV signal.

Blood mononuclear cells were expanded for approximately 3 days using either OKT3 anti-CD3 antibody or CD3/CD28 beads. TCRdb reprocessed the 5' RACE reads via MiXCR and lists one record per CDR3 protein. This sample carries 20,000 to 25,000 distinct CDR3 sequences, just over 2% of them seen once, and the ten largest clones take about 4.8%. No antigen has been identified for these receptors. The specimen was healthy donor T cells cultured with leukemia cells, collected from a culture containing a bispecific antibody targeting TCR Vbeta12. Source of these receptors: a human donor in good health. Some clones in this sample may be carry-over from other donors' samples.

This clonotype was counted ten times or more. The genes are TRBV27 and TRBJ1-4, with 7 bases that match TRBD1. This CDR3 is 14 amino acids long. V dropped 4 bases and J dropped 5; count of bases not matched to a gene: 4. Germline values: CDR1 MNHEY, CDR2 SMNVEV (reference sequence). This chain's CDR3 is CASSSRGTNEKLFF. The CDR3 DNA is TGTGCCAGCAGTTCCAGGGGGACGAATGAAAAACTGTTTTTT.

By sample fraction, this clonotype is medium-sized. The genes are TRBV5-1 and TRBJ1-2; TRBD1 is a possible D gene (5 bases). Deletions cut 3 bases from V and 4 bases from J, with 22 bases between. The CDR3 consists of 17 residues. Germline CDR1 and CDR2: SGHRS and YFSETQ. CDR3 nucleotides: TGCGCCAGCAGCTCGGACGAGGGCGAGTTCCAGGGCTATGGCTACACCTTC. It yields the protein CASSSDEGEFQGYGYTF.

This clonotype was counted between two and nine times. This chain joins TRBV2 and TRBJ2-2; D not certain. The V end lost 1 base, the J end lost 5 bases, and 11 bases lay between the germline ends. The CDR3 is 15 residues long. Germline V gene lookup returns CDR1 SNHLY and CDR2 FYNNEI. The CDR3 protein is CASSEVLGWTGELFF. DNA of the CDR3: TGTGCCAGCAGTGAAGTGCTAGGTTGGACCGGGGAGCTGTTTTTT.

This clonotype was seen at least ten times. The J gene is TRBJ2-7, the V gene TRBV12-2. TRBV12-2 is a pseudogene locus. The CDR3 sequence is 12 residues long. This chain's CDR3 is CASRLGRLEQYF. The CDR3 coding sequence is TGTGCAAGTCGCTTAGGCAGGCTCGAGCAGTACTTC.

There are many counts of this clonotype. J is TRBJ2-4 and V is TRBV7-2, with D possibly being TRBD2 (6 bases). Germline V lookup: CDR1 SGHTA, CDR2 FQGNSA. The CDR3 is made up of 16 amino acids. V lost 5 bases and J 7 bases, leaving 21 bases between the germline ends. The CDR3 DNA reads as TGTGCCAGCAGCAAACGGGCACCGGGAGTCGGGAACATTCAGTACTTC. Translating gives CASSKRAPGVGNIQYF.

This clonotype was counted many times. The J gene is TRBJ1-2, the V gene TRBV5-4; D is unclear. Germline loops: CDR1 SGHNT, CDR2 YYREEE (reference sequence). The V end was cut by 1 base, the J end by 8 bases, with 15 bases between. The CDR3 totals 14 residues. CDR3 residues: CASSLFLPEGGYTF. The CDR3, as DNA: TGTGCCAGCAGCTTGTTTCTTCCGGAGGGAGGCTACACCTTC.

The table lists this clonotype with many counts. The rearrangement joins TRBV7-9 to TRBJ2-3; 10 bases fit TRBD2. The CDR3 covers 15 residues. With V trimmed by 5 bases and J by 6 bases, 8 bases remained unmatched. Germline CDR1 is SEHNR and CDR2 is FQNEAQ (reference sequence). The CDR3 region is CASSRPGLAFDTQYF. The CDR3 DNA is TGTGCCAGCAGCCGGCCGGGACTAGCGTTTGATACGCAGTATTTT.

This clonotype was detected ten times or more. The chain joins TRBV4-2 to TRBJ1-1, with D unclear. This CDR3 is 15 amino acids long. The germline gives CDR1 LGHNA, CDR2 YNFKEQ. The germline V and J ends were trimmed by 1 base and 3 bases, with 12 bases remaining between them. The CDR3 loop is CASSQGSGRHTEAFF. CDR3 bases: TGTGCCAGCAGCCAAGGTTCTGGGAGACACACTGAAGCTTTCTTT.

This clonotype has ten or more counts. The chain has TRBV28 and TRBJ2-7, with a tentative D call TRBD2 (6 bases). The germline V and J ends were trimmed by 3 bases and 2 bases, with 14 bases remaining between them. This CDR3 is 15 amino acids long. Germline lookup yields CDR1 MDHEN and CDR2 SYDVKM. The CDR3 spells CASSFGSYEAYEQYF. The CDR3 DNA is TGTGCCAGCAGTTTCGGGAGTTATGAAGCCTACGAGCAGTACTTC.

This clonotype was seen many times. The rearrangement links TRBV5-1 to TRBJ2-1, with 11 bases lining up with TRBD2. Per the germline V gene, CDR1 is SGHRS and CDR2 is YFSETQ. The CDR3 length is 16 residues. The V gene end was trimmed by 3 bases and the J gene end by 5 bases; junction bases not matched to a gene: 7. The CDR3 bases are TGCGCCAGCAGCTACGGGACTAGCGGAGTAAACAATGAGCAGTTCTTC. Its translation is CASSYGTSGVNNEQFF.

This clonotype was picked up many times. The rearrangement joins TRBV5-1 to TRBJ1-4; D remains unclear. CDR3 size: 14 residues. Trimming shortened V by 0 bases and J by 7 bases, and 10 bases separated the two germline ends. Looked up from germline, CDR1 is SGHRS and CDR2 is YFSETQ. This CDR3 is CASSLEGGPEKLFF. CDR3 nucleotides: TGCGCCAGCAGCTTGGAGGGTGGTCCTGAAAAACTGTTTTTT.

Many counts were recorded for this clonotype. This chain uses TRBV5-1 with TRBJ2-5, with D possibly being TRBD2 (5 bases). The V gene lost 2 bases and the J gene lost 5 bases, with 13 bases spanning the gap. CDR3 length: 14 residues. CDR1 and CDR2 from the germline V gene are SGHRS and YFSETQ. CDR3 coding DNA: TGCGCCAGCAGCTTTTTAGGGAGTCAGGAGACCCAGTACTTC. Protein product: CASSFLGSQETQYF.

This clonotype came up many times. The chain combines TRBV7-2 with TRBJ1-2; TRBD1 is a possible D gene (6 bases). The CDR3 totals 14 residues. Trimming left V 5 bases short and J 4 bases short, with 14 bases between. Germline-derived CDR1 and CDR2 are SGHTA and FQGNSA. CDR3 sequence (DNA): TGTGCCAGCAGCCGATCACAGGGAACCTATGGCTACACCTTC. It is translated as CASSRSQGTYGYTF.

In this sample, this clonotype turned up many times. The chain recombines TRBV7-2 with TRBJ2-2; the match to TRBD1 covers 10 bases. CDR1 and CDR2 (germline): SGHTA, FQGNSA. This CDR3 is built from 19 residues. Trimming at V came to 5 bases and at J to 5 bases, leaving 17 bases not matched to a gene. The CDR3 reads CASSPFRRQGARTTGELFF. In DNA, the CDR3 is TGTGCCAGCAGCCCATTTAGGCGACAGGGGGCGAGAACAACCGGGGAGCTGTTTTTT.

This clonotype was observed many times. The rearrangement uses TRBV28 and TRBJ1-5; D perhaps matches TRBD1 (5 bases). This CDR3 has 16 amino acids. Looked up from germline, CDR1 is MDHEN and CDR2 is SYDVKM. The V gene lost 3 bases and the J gene lost 2 bases, with 14 bases spanning the gap. CDR3 coding DNA: TGTGCCAGCAGTTTCGGGTCAGGGTATGGCAATCAGCCCCAGCATTTT. This translates into CASSFGSGYGNQPQHF. The variable domain in full, with the rest retrieved from reference TRBV28 and TRBJ1-5, is DVKVTQSSRYLVKRTGEKVFLECVQDMDHENMFWYRQDPGLGLRLIYFSYDVKMKEKGDIPEGYSVSREKKERFSLILESASTNQTSMYLCASSFGSGYGNQPQHFGDGTRLSIL.

This clonotype was picked up many times. J is TRBJ2-2 and V is TRBV2, with D possibly called TRBD1 or TRBD2 (5 bases each). The germline V and J ends were trimmed by 8 bases and 3 bases, with 10 bases remaining between them. The CDR3 sequence is 13 residues long. The V gene's germline CDR1 is SNHLY and CDR2 FYNNEI. Here the CDR3 DNA reads TGTGCCAGCCGGGACCCTTACACCGGGGAGCTGTTTTTT. It translates to CASRDPYTGELFF.

This clonotype has ten or more counts. V gene TRBV27 combines with J gene TRBJ1-4, with D unresolved. The CDR3 contains 15 residues. Germline lookup yields CDR1 MNHEY and CDR2 SMNVEV (reference sequence). Trimming took off 6 bases at V and 8 bases at J, with 19 bases between the two ends. CDR3 residues: CASRAGLGREEKLFF. CDR3 in DNA: TGTGCCAGCAGAGCCGGACTTGGGCGAGAAGAAAAACTGTTTTTT.

This clonotype has a count of ten or more. The rearrangement joins TRBV3-1 to TRBJ2-2; unclear D gene. This CDR3 comprises 17 residues. V lost 5 bases and J lost 0, with 16 bases in between. Germline assignment: CDR1 LGHDT and CDR2 YNNKEL (reference sequence). The DNA for the CDR3 is TGTGCCAGCAGCGCCAGCGAGGCCAATGCGAACACCGGGGAGCTGTTTTTT. Its translation is CASSASEANANTGELFF. The variable domain in full, with the rest retrieved from reference TRBV3-1 and TRBJ2-2, is DTAVSQTPKYLVTQMGNDKSIKCEQNLGHDTMYWYKQDSKKFLKIMFSYNNKELIINETVPNRFSPKSPDKAHLNLHINSLELGDSAVYFCASSASEANANTGELFFGEGSRLTVL.

This clonotype came up many times. The gene calls are TRBV7-9 and TRBJ2-6, with D hard to call. The V end lost 0 bases, the J end lost 3 bases, and 12 bases lay between the germline ends. This CDR3 contains 17 residues. Germline CDR1 reads SEHNR; CDR2 reads FQNEAQ (reference sequence). The CDR3 loop is CASSLARVGYGANVLTF. DNA of the CDR3: TGTGCCAGCAGCTTAGCGCGTGTGGGTTATGGGGCCAACGTCCTGACTTTC.

This clonotype was detected ten times or more. The chain couples TRBV3-1 to TRBJ2-1, with 9 nucleotides matching TRBD2. The germline V gene has CDR1 LGHDT and CDR2 YNNKEL (reference sequence). The CDR3 length is 18 residues. Trimming took 0 bases from V and 0 from J; bases not matched to a gene: 6. CDR3 loop: CASSQEASGVLSYNEQFF. The DNA for the CDR3 is TGTGCCAGCAGCCAAGAAGCTAGCGGGGTCCTCTCCTACAATGAGCAGTTCTTC.

The sample holds many counts of this clonotype. The gene calls are TRBV6-6 and TRBJ2-7, with TRBD1 matching 9 bases. The CDR3 is 16 amino acids. Trimming took 5 bases from V and 0 from J; bases not matched to a gene: 8. Germline CDR1 and CDR2: MNHNY and SVGAGI (reference sequence). This CDR3 reads CASSKRQGGSSYEQYF. In DNA, the CDR3 is TGTGCCAGCAGTAAAAGACAGGGGGGAAGCTCCTACGAGCAGTACTTC.

This clonotype was detected many times. The chain is built from TRBV6-5 and TRBJ2-7; either TRBD1 or TRBD2 may supply D (5 bases each). The CDR3 is made up of 14 amino acids. The germline CDR1 and CDR2 sequences are MNHEY and SVGAGI. V shed 6 bases and J shed 3 bases, with 15 bases lying between them. The chain's CDR3 is CASSQRGVGYEQYF. DNA for the CDR3: TGTGCCAGCAGCCAAAGGGGAGTGGGCTACGAGCAGTACTTC.

In this sample, this clonotype turned up many times. This chain uses TRBV7-8 with TRBJ1-1; possibly TRBD1 for D (6 bases). Germline V lookup: CDR1 SGHVS, CDR2 FQNEAQ. Trimming took off 1 base at V and 4 bases at J, with 10 bases between the two ends. The CDR3 is made up of 14 amino acids. This chain's CDR3 is CASSLETGLTEAFF. DNA of the CDR3: TGTGCCAGCAGCTTAGAGACAGGTCTCACTGAAGCTTTCTTT. Looking up the rest from reference TRBV7-8 and TRBJ1-1 gives the full variable domain: GAGVSQSPRYKVAKRGQDVALRCDPISGHVSLFWYQQALGQGPEFLTYFQNEAQLDKSGLPSDRFFAERPEGSVSTLKIQRTQQEDSAVYLCASSLETGLTEAFFGQGTRLTVV.

This clonotype was recorded many times. This chain joins TRBV30 and TRBJ1-5, with TRBD1 as a possible D gene (5 bases). Germline values: CDR1 GTSNPN, CDR2 SVGIG (reference sequence). The CDR3 spans 13 residues. Trimming removed 1 base from V and 7 bases from J, with 11 bases in between. This CDR3 is CAWSDYRGQPQHF. As DNA, the CDR3 is TGTGCCTGGAGTGATTATCGGGGGCAGCCCCAGCATTTT.

This clonotype has a count of ten or more. The chain uses TRBV5-1 and TRBJ1-2, with a tentative D call TRBD1 (5 bases). Germline CDR1 is SGHRS and CDR2 is YFSETQ. CDR3 size: 14 residues. V lost 4 bases to trimming and J lost 5 bases, with 15 bases between them. The CDR3 DNA reads as TGCGCCAGCAGCGCTCCGGGACTTCAGTATGGCTACACCTTC. Its translation: CASSAPGLQYGYTF.

The table lists this clonotype with many counts. This rearrangement joins TRBV28 to TRBJ1-5; D call uncertain. Between the trimmed V and J ends, which lost 6 bases and 5 bases, there was a span of 20 bases. The germline CDR1 and CDR2 sequences are MDHEN and SYDVKM. The CDR3 is 16 amino acids. The CDR3, as DNA: TGTGCCAGCAGGCCTGGCCTATCATACTTGGATCAGCCCCAGCATTTT. Its protein product is CASRPGLSYLDQPQHF.

By share, this clonotype counts as medium-sized. V is TRBV6-2 or TRBV6-3 and J is TRBJ1-2; D perhaps matches TRBD1 (6 bases). The CDR3 is 14 residues long. Germline V lookup: CDR1 MNHEY, CDR2 SVGEGT. Trimming left V 2 bases short and J 6 bases short, with 13 bases between. The CDR3 nucleotides read TGTGCCAGCAGTTACGTGGGACAAGCAGATGGCTACACCTTC. The encoded protein is CASSYVGQADGYTF.